Below, 31 T cell receptor beta chains from the same sample are listed, as sequenced in a study of long-term antiretroviral therapy in people with HIV. immunoSEQ v3.0 was run at survey level. Libraries were prepared by immunoSEQ multiplex PCR; TCRdb keeps only in-frame clonotypes and omits some of them. The sample lists some 22,000 clones, about 80% occurring once. Here the sequenced sample was unsorted PBMCs, taken 4.1 years after starting antiretroviral therapy. These receptors were obtained from a woman aged 40 to 49 with HIV.

The chain couples TRBV5-6 to TRBJ2-7, with D possibly TRBD1 on 6 matching bases. V shed 0 bases and J shed 6 bases, with 10 bases lying between them. This CDR3 has 13 amino acids. CDR1 SGHDT and CDR2 YYEEEE come from the germline V gene. The CDR3 nucleotides are TGTGCCAGCAGCTTGGGCAGGGGTGGCGAGCAGTACTTC. Translation gives CASSLGRGGEQYF.

The chain employs TRBV5-1 and TRBJ1-3, with a tentative D call TRBD1 (5 bases). V was cut by 0 bases and J by 0 bases, with 10 bases left in between. Per germline, CDR1 SGHRS and CDR2 YFSETQ. CDR3 size: 16 residues. The CDR3 reads CASSLGGTSSGNTIYF. The CDR3 DNA reads as TGCGCCAGCAGCTTGGGAGGGACGAGCTCTGGAAACACCATATATTTT.

This clone was detected only once. The chain recombines TRBV11-3 with TRBJ2-5, with TRBD1 matching over 11 bases. The length of the CDR3 is 14 residues. Germline CDR1 SGHNT, CDR2 YENEEA. The junction had 3 bases not matched to a gene; V was cut back by 5 bases and J by 4 bases. The CDR3 loop is CASSLGQGAETQYF. DNA of the CDR3: TGTGCCAGCAGCCTAGGACAGGGGGCAGAGACCCAGTACTTC.

CDR3 coding DNA: TGTGCCAGCCAAAGGATAGGTTCCAAAAACATTCAGTACTTC. This translates into CASQRIGSKNIQYF. The rearrangement uses TRBV19 and TRBJ2-4; unclear D gene. Germline values: CDR1 LNHDA, CDR2 SQIVND (reference sequence). Trimming stripped 9 bases from V and 2 bases from J, with 14 bases between. The CDR3 contains 14 residues.

V gene TRBV11-2 combines with J gene TRBJ1-1, with D hard to call. Trimming removed 1 base from V and 7 bases from J, with 7 bases in between. The CDR3 sequence is 12 residues long. Looked up from germline, CDR1 is SGHAT and CDR2 is FQNNGV. CDR3 protein: CASSLGQFEAFF. The CDR3 DNA sequence: TGTGCCAGCAGCTTAGGTCAGTTTGAAGCTTTCTTT.

The chain links TRBV5-6 to TRBJ2-6; 8 bases line up with TRBD1. CDR3 length: 17 residues. V gave up 4 bases and J gave up 0 bases; unmatched junction bases: 6. The germline V gene has CDR1 SGHDT and CDR2 YYEEEE. CDR3 amino acids: CASSTGQASSGANVLTF. As DNA, the CDR3 is TGTGCCAGCAGCACGGGACAGGCCTCCTCTGGGGCCAACGTCCTGACTTTC.

This rearrangement joins TRBV11-3 to TRBJ2-1; 9 nucleotides agree with TRBD2. The germline gives CDR1 SGHNT, CDR2 YENEEA. The trim removed 0 bases at V and 4 bases at J, leaving 7 bases unmatched. The CDR3 has 17 residues. This chain's CDR3 is CASSLDGRGGRYNEQFF. The CDR3 DNA reads as TGTGCCAGCAGCTTAGATGGGCGGGGGGGCCGTTACAATGAGCAGTTCTTC. Drawing the rest from reference TRBV11-3 and TRBJ2-1, the complete variable domain is EAGVVQSPRYKIIEKKQPVAFWCNPISGHNTLYWYLQNLGQGPELLIRYENEEAVDDSQLPKDRFSAERLKGVDSTLKIQPAELGDSAVYLCASSLDGRGGRYNEQFFGPGTRLTVL.

CDR3 region: CASSLEITEAFF. CDR3 DNA: TGTGCCAGCTCACTTGAGATCACTGAAGCTTTCTTT. The genes are TRBV18 and TRBJ1-1; D not certain. CDR1 and CDR2 from the germline V gene are KGHSH and LQKENI. CDR3 size: 12 residues. Trimming cost V 4 bases and J 4 bases, with 7 bases left between them.

The chain employs TRBV7-9 and TRBJ2-6, with a possible D match to TRBD2 (5 bases). CDR3 length: 15 amino acids. The V end was cut by 7 bases, the J end by 3 bases, with 13 bases between. Germline loops: CDR1 SEHNR, CDR2 FQNEAQ (reference sequence). CDR3 protein: CASKVGGGGANVLTF. DNA for the CDR3: TGTGCCAGCAAAGTCGGTGGAGGTGGGGCCAACGTCCTGACTTTC. The variable domain in full, with the rest retrieved from reference TRBV7-9 and TRBJ2-6, is DTGVSQNPRHKITKRGQNVTFRCDPISEHNRLYWYRQTLGQGPEFLTYFQNEAQLEKSRLLSDRFSAERPKGSFSTLEIQRTEQGDSAMYLCASKVGGGGANVLTFGAGSRLTVL.

This clone was found a few times. This sequence joins TRBV25-1 and TRBJ1-6; D gene unclear. Germline CDR1 reads MGHDK; CDR2 reads SYGVNS. Trimming took 5 bases from V and 8 from J, leaving 16 bases between them. The CDR3 is 15 residues long. The DNA of the CDR3 is TGTGCCAGCAGTTCCCACACCGGGCGGGATTCACCCCTCCACTTT. This translates into CASSSHTGRDSPLHF.

The chain links TRBV11-3 to TRBJ2-5; TRBD2 aligns across 10 bases. The CDR3 extends over 16 amino acids. V was clipped by 4 bases and J by 1 base; unmatched bases: 6. Germline lookup yields CDR1 SGHNT and CDR2 YENEEA. The CDR3: CASSSRGTSVQETQYF. CDR3 nucleotides: TGTGCCAGCAGCTCACGTGGGACTAGCGTCCAAGAGACCCAGTACTTC.

This chain joins TRBV6-6 and TRBJ1-6; no reliable D call. The germline V gene has CDR1 MNHNY and CDR2 SVGAGI (reference sequence). V lost 4 bases to trimming and J lost 10 bases, with 11 bases between them. The CDR3 totals 13 residues. The CDR3 here is CASSWSGISPLHF. The CDR3 DNA sequence: TGTGCCAGCAGTTGGTCAGGCATCTCACCCCTCCACTTT.

The rearrangement joins TRBV6-1 to TRBJ1-3, with D unresolved. Germline CDR1 MNHNS, CDR2 SASEGT. CDR3 length: 14 amino acids. The V end was cut by 9 bases, the J end by 0 bases, with 12 bases between. The CDR3 region is CASRATFSGNTIYF. CDR3 bases: TGTGCCAGTCGGGCAACCTTCTCTGGAAACACCATATATTTT.

J is TRBJ2-7 and V is TRBV27; possibly TRBD1 or TRBD2 for D (5 bases each). The CDR3 contains 14 residues. Per the germline V gene, CDR1 is MNHEY and CDR2 is SMNVEV (reference sequence). V was clipped by 5 bases and J by 4 bases, with 15 bases between them. CDR3 sequence: CASSPGTTAYEQYF. CDR3 nucleotides: TGTGCCAGCAGTCCCGGGACGACTGCATACGAGCAGTACTTC.

J is TRBJ2-5 and V is TRBV5-8; 8 bases fit TRBD1. V trimming: 2 bases; J trimming: 5 bases; junction bases outside the gene matches: 2. The CDR3 is 13 residues long. Looked up from germline, CDR1 is SGHTS and CDR2 is YDEGEE. The DNA for the CDR3 is TGTGCCAGCAGCTTCACAGGGGGGGAGACCCAGTACTTC. Protein sequence: CASSFTGGETQYF.

This chain links TRBV30 with TRBJ2-7; 8 bases match TRBD2. Germline CDR1 and CDR2: GTSNPN and SVGIG (reference sequence). Trimming removed 0 bases from V and 3 bases from J; junction bases left unmatched: 1. This CDR3 spans 13 amino acids. The CDR3 here is CAWSVTSDYEQYF. CDR3 DNA sequence: TGTGCCTGGAGTGTGACTAGCGACTACGAGCAGTACTTC.

This chain uses TRBV10-3 with TRBJ2-1; D assignment may be TRBD1 or TRBD2 (6 bases each). There are 15 residues in the CDR3. CDR1 and CDR2 from the germline V gene are ENHRY and SYGVKD. The ends were cut back, 4 bases at V and 9 bases at J, with 19 bases in the middle. CDR3 DNA sequence: TGTGCCATCAGTGCCCGGAGGGGGGAGAGAGGTGAGCAGTTCTTC. Its translation is CAISARRGERGEQFF.

The chain carries TRBV2 and TRBJ1-3; D call uncertain. V lost 7 bases and J lost 0, with 13 bases in between. The V gene's germline CDR1 is SNHLY and CDR2 FYNNEI. There are 15 residues in the CDR3. The DNA for the CDR3 is TGTGCCAGCAACCCAGGCGGGATCTCTGGAAACACCATATATTTT. Protein product: CASNPGGISGNTIYF.

This rearrangement joins TRBV6-5 to TRBJ2-7; D may be TRBD2 (6 bases). V was clipped by 2 bases and J by 3 bases, with 11 bases between them. CDR3 size: 14 residues. Germline CDR1 MNHEY, CDR2 SVGAGI. The CDR3 sequence is CASSYAGTVYEQYF. CDR3 bases: TGTGCCAGCAGTTACGCGGGAACCGTCTACGAGCAGTACTTC.

The count of this clone is one. The V and J genes are TRBV7-9 and TRBJ1-1, with D perhaps TRBD1 (5 bases). Germline V lookup: CDR1 SEHNR, CDR2 FQNEAQ (reference sequence). Trimming removed 2 bases at V and 1 base at J, with 8 bases between. The CDR3 length is 14 residues. DNA for the CDR3: TGTGCCAGCAGCTTAACTGGGGCGAACACTGAAGCTTTCTTT. Its protein product is CASSLTGANTEAFF.

The chain carries TRBV18 and TRBJ2-7; D might be TRBD2 (6 bases). The CDR3 sequence is 14 residues long. Germline-derived CDR1 and CDR2 are KGHSH and LQKENI. V was shortened by 6 bases and J by 5 bases, with 17 bases between the two germline ends. Here the CDR3 DNA reads TGTGCCAGCTCCCGCGGGCGGGGAACCCACGAGCAGTACTTC. Encoded protein: CASSRGRGTHEQYF.

The chain combines TRBV6-1 with TRBJ1-5; D gene ambiguous. This CDR3 is 13 amino acids long. Germline CDR1 and CDR2: MNHNS and SASEGT. The ends were cut back, 2 bases at V and 7 bases at J, with 9 bases in the middle. CDR3 sequence: CASSETPEQPQHF. The CDR3 region has the DNA TGTGCCAGCAGTGAAACACCAGAGCAGCCCCAGCATTTT.

In this sample, this clone turned up once. The rearrangement uses TRBV6-1 and TRBJ2-2; D gene ambiguous. With 4 bases removed from V and 3 bases from J, the gap between germline ends came to 15 bases. Germline V gene sequence: CDR1 MNHNS, CDR2 SASEGT. There are 16 residues in the CDR3. In nucleotides, the CDR3 is TGTGCCAGCAGTGTCCCCGGGCAGAGGTACACCGGGGAGCTGTTTTTT. Translation: CASSVPGQRYTGELFF.

The rearrangement joins TRBV2 to TRBJ1-5; D is undetermined. The CDR3 is 13 residues long. Trimming pared 7 bases from V and 6 bases from J, leaving 13 bases between. Per the germline V gene, CDR1 is SNHLY and CDR2 is FYNNEI. The CDR3: CASTADRGQPQHF. The CDR3 coding sequence is TGTGCCAGCACCGCAGACCGGGGTCAGCCCCAGCATTTT. Drawing the rest from reference TRBV2 and TRBJ1-5, the complete variable domain is EPEVTQTPSHQVTQMGQEVILRCVPISNHLYFYWYRQILGQKVEFLVSFYNNEISEKSEIFDDQFSVERPDGSNFTLKIRSTKLEDSAMYFCASTADRGQPQHFGDGTRLSIL.

This rearrangement joins TRBV29-1 to TRBJ1-1, with TRBD1 identical over 10 bases. Trimming took 4 bases from V and 8 from J; bases not matched to a gene: 10. Germline CDR1 is SQVTM and CDR2 is ANQGSEA. This CDR3 region has 14 residues. The CDR3 region is CSVGRDRGYREAFF. CDR3 DNA: TGCAGCGTTGGGAGGGACAGGGGCTATAGGGAAGCTTTCTTT.

The rearrangement joins TRBV19 to TRBJ1-2; TRBD1 matches 7 bases. With 4 bases clipped from V and 5 bases from J, the junction kept 7 bases outside the gene matches. Germline V CDR1 and CDR2: LNHDA, SQIVND (reference sequence). This CDR3 is 14 amino acids long. The CDR3, as DNA: TGTGCCAGTAGTACATCGGGACAGACGTATGGCTACACCTTC. This sequence encodes CASSTSGQTYGYTF.

This clone has a single count. The rearrangement joins TRBV11-2 to TRBJ2-7; D unclear. The V gene lost 4 bases and the J gene lost 3 bases, with 16 bases spanning the gap. Germline V lookup: CDR1 SGHAT, CDR2 FQNNGV. The CDR3 runs to 15 residues. CDR3 nucleotide sequence: TGTGCCAGCAGCTCTCGTATGAGTCTCAGCTACGAGCAGTACTTC. Protein sequence: CASSSRMSLSYEQYF.

The V call is TRBV19, the J call TRBJ1-2; unclear D gene. The germline V gene has CDR1 LNHDA and CDR2 SQIVND (reference sequence). The CDR3 contains 15 residues. V was clipped by 4 bases and J by 2 bases, with 14 bases between them. The CDR3 loop reads CASSTLDRANYGYTF. CDR3 nucleotide sequence: TGTGCCAGTAGTACCCTCGATCGGGCGAACTATGGCTACACCTTC. Supplemented by reference TRBV19 and TRBJ1-2, the full variable domain reads DGGITQSPKYLFRKEGQNVTLSCEQNLNHDAMYWYRQDPGQGLRLIYYSQIVNDFQKGDIAEGYSVSREKKESFPLTVTSAQKNPTAFYLCASSTLDRANYGYTFGSGTRLTVV.

The chain couples TRBV2 to TRBJ1-5, with a tentative D call TRBD1 (5 bases). Deletions cut 4 bases from V and 4 bases from J, with 11 bases between. The CDR3 extends over 14 amino acids. CDR1 and CDR2 from the germline V gene are SNHLY and FYNNEI. This CDR3 reads CASSVQGFNQPQHF. CDR3 sequence (DNA): TGTGCCAGCAGTGTCCAGGGTTTTAATCAGCCCCAGCATTTT. Complete variable domain (other parts from reference TRBV2 and TRBJ1-5): EPEVTQTPSHQVTQMGQEVILRCVPISNHLYFYWYRQILGQKVEFLVSFYNNEISEKSEIFDDQFSVERPDGSNFTLKIRSTKLEDSAMYFCASSVQGFNQPQHFGDGTRLSIL.

The chain has TRBV7-2 and TRBJ2-1, with a weak D call TRBD1 (6 bases). V gave up 5 bases and J gave up 3 bases, with 14 bases separating them. The CDR3 is 15 amino acids. The germline V gene has CDR1 SGHTA and CDR2 FQGNSA. The CDR3 is CASSHGQLNYNEQFF. As DNA, the CDR3 is TGTGCCAGCAGCCACGGACAGCTAAACTACAATGAGCAGTTCTTC.

This clone was counted once. The rearrangement links TRBV9 to TRBJ2-2; 7 bases agree with TRBD2. The J segment lost 4 bases and the V segment lost 1 base, leaving 10 bases of the junction unmatched. The CDR3 loop spans 17 amino acids. Germline lookup yields CDR1 SGDLS and CDR2 YYNGEE. As DNA, the CDR3 is TGTGCCAGCAGCGTAAATCTAGCGGCCCCACGCACCGGGGAGCTGTTTTTT. Protein product: CASSVNLAAPRTGELFF.